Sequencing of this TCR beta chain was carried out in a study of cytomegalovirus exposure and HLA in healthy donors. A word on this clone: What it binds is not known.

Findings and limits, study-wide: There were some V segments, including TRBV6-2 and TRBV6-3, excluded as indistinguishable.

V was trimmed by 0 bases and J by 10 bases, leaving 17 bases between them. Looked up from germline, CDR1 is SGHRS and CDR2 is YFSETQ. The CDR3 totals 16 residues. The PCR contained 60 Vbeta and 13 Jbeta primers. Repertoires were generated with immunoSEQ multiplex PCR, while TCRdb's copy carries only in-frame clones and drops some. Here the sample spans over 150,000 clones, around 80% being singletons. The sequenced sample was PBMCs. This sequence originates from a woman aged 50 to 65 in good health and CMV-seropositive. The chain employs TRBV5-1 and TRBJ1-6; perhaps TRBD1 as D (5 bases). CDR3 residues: CASSLAGPNEASPLHF. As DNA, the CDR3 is TGCGCCAGCAGCTTGGCAGGGCCCAATGAAGCCTCACCCCTCCACTTT. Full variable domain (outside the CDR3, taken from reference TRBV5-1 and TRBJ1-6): KAGVTQTPRYLIKTRGQQVTLSCSPISGHRSVSWYQQTPGQGLQFLFEYFSETQRNKGNFPGRFSGRQFSNSRSEMNVSTLELGDSALYLCASSLAGPNEASPLHFGNGTRLTVT.